This TCR beta chain emerged from a study of blood T cells in healthy people across ages. Whole-study context: In model experiments, template switching was able to capture about one barcoded beta molecule for every two T cells that were present.

Each donor had around 10 milliliters of peripheral blood drawn. The germline gives CDR1 SGHRS, CDR2 YFSETQ. The V end was cut by 0 bases, the J end by 3 bases, with 14 bases between. The CDR3 length is 16 residues. Study-level results: The lack of PBMC sorting stopped any conclusive naive versus antigen-experienced comparison. Higher diversity and more naive CD4+ cells were features of long-lived donors, compared to aged donors.

Next came a second PCR, run for about 7 to 12 cycles, which used a sample-barcoded 5' primer along with a J-beta primer mix. TCRdb re-called the 5' RACE reads with MiXCR, one entry per CDR3 protein. The sample lists approximately 780,000 distinct CDR3 sequences; roughly 24% were seen once. A word on this clonotype: The antigen is not known.

The sample also formed part of further work on T cells of mothers and their children.

V usage is TRBV5-1 and J usage is TRBJ2-3, with a weak D call TRBD2 (6 bases). Sequenced material: blood. The sequence came from a boy under 18 in good health. Here the CDR3 reads CASSLGWGDGTDTQYF. The CDR3 DNA is TGCGCCAGCAGCTTGGGATGGGGGGATGGGACAGATACGCAGTATTTT.